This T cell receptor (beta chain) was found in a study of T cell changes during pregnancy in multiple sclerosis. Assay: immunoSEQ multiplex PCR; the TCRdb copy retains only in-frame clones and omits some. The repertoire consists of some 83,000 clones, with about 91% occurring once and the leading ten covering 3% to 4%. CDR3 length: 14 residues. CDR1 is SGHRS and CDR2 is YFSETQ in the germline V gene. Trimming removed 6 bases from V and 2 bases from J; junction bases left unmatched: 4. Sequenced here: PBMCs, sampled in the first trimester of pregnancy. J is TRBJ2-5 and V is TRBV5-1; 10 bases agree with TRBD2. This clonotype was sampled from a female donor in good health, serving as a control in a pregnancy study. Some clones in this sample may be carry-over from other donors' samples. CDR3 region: CASTRAGGQETQYF. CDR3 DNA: TGCGCCAGCACCCGAGCGGGGGGGCAAGAGACCCAGTACTTC.